This is a list of T cell receptor beta chains from one sample in a study of blood T cell repertoires in COVID-19. Some clones are missing from TCRdb's copy, which holds only in-frame ones; the method was immunoSEQ multiplex PCR. The sample has roughly 250,000 clones; about 90% are singletons. Sequencing was carried out using PBMCs or T cells enriched from blood (not recorded which). The receptor set was obtained from a woman in her 30s with acute COVID-19. The CDR3 runs from the conserved cysteine through the conserved F or W. Fields, in order: D gene, J gene, clone size, V gene, CDR3 protein, CDR3 DNA. The D gene is left open where the match is weak. Clone size is given for some rows only: seen once, a few or many times, or a class if the clone is expanded.

TRBD2 TRBJ2-7 . TRBV28 CAIRGGQTYEQYF TGTGCCATACGGGGGGGGCAGACCTACGAGCAGTACTTC
TRBD2 TRBJ2-7 once TRBV7-8 CASSRQTGTSAPYEQYF TGTGCCAGCAGCCGCCAGACCGGGACTAGCGCTCCCTACGAGCAGTACTTC
TRBD2 TRBJ2-2 . TRBV7-2 CASSSGLANTGELFF TGTGCCAGCAGCTCGGGACTAGCAAACACCGGGGAGCTGTTTTTT
. TRBJ2-5 . TRBV5-1 CASSLYSPQETQYF TGCGCCAGCAGCTTGTACTCCCCACAAGAGACCCAGTACTTC
. TRBJ2-1 . TRBV13 CASSSLRISGAYNEQFF TGTGCCAGCAGCTCATTGAGAATTAGCGGTGCATACAATGAGCAGTTCTTC
TRBD1 TRBJ1-2 . TRBV2 CASSNTGDLNYGYTF TGTGCCAGCAGTAATACAGGGGATTTAAACTATGGCTACACCTTC
TRBD1 TRBJ1-4 . TRBV6-5 CASSRGRFEKLFF TGTGCCAGCAGCAGGGGGCGCTTTGAAAAACTGTTTTTT
. TRBJ1-2 . TRBV5-1 CASSLAGSFNYGYTF TGCGCCAGCAGCTTGGCCGGGTCCTTTAACTATGGCTACACCTTC
. TRBJ1-2 . TRBV6-5 CASRPTEAGGYTF TGTGCCAGCAGACCGACAGAGGCTGGAGGCTACACCTTC
TRBD1 TRBJ1-5 . TRBV29-1 CSVGQGKDQPQHF TGCAGCGTTGGACAGGGCAAAGATCAGCCCCAGCATTTT
TRBD1 TRBJ2-7 few TRBV27 CASRRTGYSYEQYF TGTGCCAGCAGGCGGACAGGGTACTCCTACGAGCAGTACTTC
TRBD2 TRBJ2-7 . TRBV7-6 CASSLEGGSRYEQYF TGTGCCAGCAGCTTAGAGGGCGGGAGCCGCTACGAGCAGTACTTC
. TRBJ1-6 . TRBV4-1 CASSPEPGQYNSPLHF TGCGCCAGCAGCCCCGAACCCGGACAGTATAATTCACCCCTCCACTTT
. TRBJ2-7 . TRBV3-1/TRBV3-2 CASSQGYSSSYEQYF TGTGCCAGCAGCCAAGGTTACTCAAGCTCTTACGAGCAGTACTTC
. TRBJ2-2 . TRBV6-5 CASSFTGELFF TGTGCCAGCAGCTTCACCGGGGAGCTGTTTTTT
. TRBJ2-5 once TRBV7-9 CASTMGDFQYF TGTGCCAGCACCATGGGAGATTTCCAGTACTTC
. TRBJ1-5 . TRBV10-3 CAISREGNNQPQHF TGTGCCATCAGTCGGGAGGGCAACAATCAGCCCCAGCATTTT
TRBD1 TRBJ2-7 . TRBV15 CATSREPGQNYEQYF TGTGCCACCAGCAGAGAACCGGGACAGAACTACGAGCAGTACTTC
. TRBJ2-7 . TRBV27 CASSNFYEQYF TGTGCCAGCAGTAACTTCTACGAGCAGTACTTC
. TRBJ1-2 . TRBV5-1 CASSLGAGIDGYTF TGCGCCAGCAGCTTGGGGGCAGGGATAGATGGCTACACCTTC
TRBD2 TRBJ2-1 . TRBV20-1 CSASFRSGRNEQFF TGCAGTGCTAGTTTTCGGAGCGGGAGGAATGAGCAGTTCTTC
. TRBJ1-3 . TRBV28 CASSFPRGSSGNTIYF TGTGCCAGCAGTTTCCCAAGGGGGTCTTCTGGAAACACCATATATTTT
TRBD1 TRBJ1-1 . TRBV7-9 CASNVRTGAPEAFF TGTGCCAGCAACGTGAGGACAGGGGCTCCTGAAGCTTTCTTT
TRBD2 TRBJ2-1 . TRBV9 CASSVATSGSNEQFF TGTGCCAGCAGCGTAGCAACTAGCGGGTCCAATGAGCAGTTCTTC
TRBD1 TRBJ2-7 . TRBV5-1 CASSTGQDSYEQYF TGCGCCAGCAGCACCGGACAGGACTCCTACGAGCAGTACTTC